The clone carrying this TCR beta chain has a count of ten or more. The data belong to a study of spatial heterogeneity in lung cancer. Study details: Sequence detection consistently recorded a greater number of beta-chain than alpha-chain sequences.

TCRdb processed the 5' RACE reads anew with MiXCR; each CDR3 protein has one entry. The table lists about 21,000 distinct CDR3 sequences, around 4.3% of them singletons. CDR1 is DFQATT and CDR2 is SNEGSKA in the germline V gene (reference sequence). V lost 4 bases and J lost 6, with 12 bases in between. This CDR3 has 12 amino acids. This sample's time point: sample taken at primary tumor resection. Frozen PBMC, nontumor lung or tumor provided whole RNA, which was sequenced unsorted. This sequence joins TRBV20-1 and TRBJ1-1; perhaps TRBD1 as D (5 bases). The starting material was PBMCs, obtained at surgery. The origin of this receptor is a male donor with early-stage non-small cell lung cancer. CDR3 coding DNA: TGCAGTGCTATTCTTTCGACAGCTGAAGCTTTCTTT. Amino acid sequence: CSAILSTAEAFF.